The 10 T cell receptor beta chains reported below all come from one sample, sequenced in a study of CXCR3-negative and CXCR3-positive naive CD8 T cells. Broader study findings: The study found more hydrophobic TRB CDR3s in CXCR3-positive naive cells than in CXCR3-negative naive cells.

Their antigens are not known. In preparing the TRB cDNA libraries, 5' RACE with UMI labels was used. TCRdb re-called the 5' RACE reads; every CDR3 protein appears as one record, without DNA. This sample carries about 60,000 distinct CDR3 sequences, with 0.5% to 0.55% going to the ten biggest clones. The sequenced sample consisted of naive CXCR3+ CD8+ T cells from blood. Subset indicated: CD45RO-CCR7+CD27+CD95- naive CD8+ T cells expressing CXCR3 (TNR3+). The origin of the receptors is a human donor in good health. Some clones in this sample may be carry-over from other donors' samples.

The genes are TRBV4-1 and TRBJ1-5; TCRdb calls TRBD1, which cannot be checked without DNA. Germline V gene sequence: CDR1 MGHRA, CDR2 YSYEKL. The CDR3 is 16 amino acids. The CDR3 sequence: CASSQVGQGYSQPQHF.

The CDR3 loop reads CSAYTGTGGLVAFF. The V gene is TRBV20-1, the J gene TRBJ1-1; TCRdb proposes TRBD1, but this gene call is untestable without DNA. CDR3 length: 14 amino acids. The germline V gene has CDR1 DFQATT and CDR2 SNEGSKA (reference sequence).

The chain couples TRBV3-1 to TRBJ2-1; the TCRdb D gene call, TRBD2, has no DNA to confirm it. CDR1 and CDR2 (germline): LGHDT, YNNKEL (reference sequence). The CDR3 is 16 residues long. CDR3 amino acids: CASSQHLAGVFNEQFF.

The CDR3 protein is CASSFRDRGADTQYF. The gene calls are TRBV7-3 and TRBJ2-3; lacking DNA, the TRBD1 call made by TCRdb goes unchecked. The CDR3 has 15 amino acids. The germline V gene has CDR1 SGHTA and CDR2 FQGTGA.

The chain joins TRBV15 to TRBJ1-2; checking the TCRdb D call of TRBD1 is not possible without DNA. This CDR3 region has 18 residues. Per germline, CDR1 LNHNV and CDR2 YYDKDF (reference sequence). CDR3 residues: CATSRKAAGALANYGYTF.

The J gene is TRBJ1-1, the V gene TRBV11-2. Germline assignment: CDR1 SGHAT and CDR2 FQNNGV. The CDR3 is made up of 15 amino acids. CDR3 residues: CASSLEPGPNTEAFF.

The chain couples TRBV29-1 to TRBJ2-6; TCRdb reports TRBD1, a call that lacks DNA to check it against. Germline loops: CDR1 SQVTM, CDR2 ANQGSEA. CDR3 length: 14 residues. This chain's CDR3 is CSVRTGAGANVLTF.

The V and J genes are TRBV20-1 and TRBJ1-1; TCRdb names TRBD1, which stays unverified in the absence of DNA. From germline, CDR1 is DFQATT and CDR2 SNEGSKA (reference sequence). The CDR3 covers 14 residues. The CDR3 loop is CSARVPGSDTEAFF.

CDR3 sequence: CASSLFRGNTEAFF. The chain links TRBV28 to TRBJ1-1; TCRdb names TRBD1, which stays unverified in the absence of DNA. Germline assignment: CDR1 MDHEN and CDR2 SYDVKM. This CDR3 contains 14 residues.

The rearrangement joins TRBV12-3 or TRBV12-4 to TRBJ2-5. The CDR3 is 11 amino acids. Here the CDR3 reads CASSSSETQYF.